The clone carrying this T cell receptor (beta chain) was picked up many times. This sample is drawn from a study of T cells in Graves' hyperthyroidism and ophthalmopathy. The overall study: Peripheral blood was taken when the disease was first diagnosed, before any treatment began.

The CDR3 totals 15 residues. The trim removed 0 bases at V and 7 bases at J, leaving 6 bases unmatched. Any patient presenting with uncontrolled infection, other autoimmune disease, pregnancy or lactation was left out. RNA transcripts yielded amplified TCR beta CDR3 regions. Researchers ran a first-round RT-PCR on the TCR CDR3 using the HTBI primer set. Using its own MiXCR run on the multiplex PCR reads, TCRdb lists one record per CDR3 protein. The data hold around 500,000 distinct CDR3 sequences, with approximately 15% observed a single time. The sequence was obtained from a woman under 30 with Graves' hyperthyroidism. The sequenced sample consisted of blood. V usage is TRBV12-3 or TRBV12-4 and J usage is TRBJ2-1, with TRBD2 identical over 7 bases. As DNA, the CDR3 is TGTGCCAGCAGTTTAGCGACTAGCTTGGTAAATGAGCAGTTCTTC. Translation gives CASSLATSLVNEQFF.